The 9 T cell receptor beta chains below all came from one sample that was sequenced in a study of blood T cell repertoires in COVID-19 (dated by TCRdb to 2020 to 2022). The library was produced with the immunoSEQ multiplex PCR assay. The immuneACCESS repertoire file appears here via TCRdb, limited to in-frame rearrangements. These files lack a portion of the clones; in checked studies, under half of the deficit traces to unresolved V genes, and the cause of the others is not known. The sample yields about 270,000 clones; 85% were counted once. Clones ranked in the top ten supply more than 10% of the sample. Sample: peripheral blood. These receptor sequences come from a human donor in a cohort sampled during active COVID-19.

The table lists this clone with a few counts. The chain combines TRBV3-1 (or the pseudogene TRBV3-2) with TRBJ2-3; perhaps TRBD2 as D (5 bases). This CDR3 contains 14 residues. From germline, CDR1 is LGHDT and CDR2 YNNKEL (reference sequence). Trimming pared 7 bases from V and 1 base from J, leaving 12 bases between. The CDR3: CASTGKLGTDTQYF. CDR3 coding DNA: TGTGCCAGCACGGGAAAACTCGGCACAGATACGCAGTATTTT.

This clone was counted a few times. This rearrangement joins TRBV30 to TRBJ1-6, with D hard to call. Trimming took off 0 bases at V and 7 bases at J, with 16 bases between the two ends. CDR1 GTSNPN and CDR2 SVGIG come from the germline V gene (reference sequence). The CDR3 is made up of 16 amino acids. CDR3 sequence: CAWSVYWSPGNSPLHF. DNA for the CDR3: TGTGCCTGGAGTGTATATTGGTCGCCAGGAAATTCACCCCTCCACTTT.

This clone appeared many times. V is TRBV2 and J is TRBJ2-5; TRBD2 matches at 8 bases. V was pared by 4 bases and J by 5 bases, with 9 bases of the junction left unmatched. Germline lookup yields CDR1 SNHLY and CDR2 FYNNEI. The CDR3 totals 15 residues. The DNA for the CDR3 is TGTGCCAGCAGTGCGGTGGCGGGAGGAGGGGAGACCCAGTACTTC. It translates to CASSAVAGGGETQYF.

The chain carries TRBV4-3 and TRBJ2-1; 7 nucleotides align to TRBD1. The V gene's germline CDR1 is LGHNA and CDR2 YSLEER. The CDR3 runs 14 residues. After removal of 4 bases from V and 9 bases from J, the junction contained 9 bases not matched to a gene. The CDR3 is CASSLDMTGSEQFF. CDR3 in DNA: TGCGCCAGCAGCCTGGATATGACAGGGAGTGAGCAGTTCTTC.

V gene TRBV18 combines with J gene TRBJ1-1; 7 bases agree with TRBD1. With V trimmed by 5 bases and J by 2 bases, 8 bases remained unmatched. The CDR3 extends over 15 amino acids. CDR1 is KGHSH, CDR2 LQKENI, per germline. The CDR3 DNA reads as TGTGCCAGCTCAACGACAGGGCAAAGTAACACTGAAGCTTTCTTT. It specifies CASSTTGQSNTEAFF.

The chain employs TRBV16 and TRBJ1-5; TRBD1 matches at 8 bases. This CDR3 is built from 16 residues. Germline CDR1 reads KGHSY; CDR2 reads FQNENV. Germline trimming cut 0 bases from V and 7 bases from J; bases unmatched to any gene: 8. The CDR3 sequence: CASSQSGQGANQPQHF. The CDR3 DNA is TGTGCCAGCAGCCAATCGGGGCAGGGGGCTAACCAGCCCCAGCATTTT.

This clone was counted once. The genes are TRBV5-5 and TRBJ2-3; D is uncertain. This CDR3 comprises 14 residues. Trimming left V 4 bases short and J 0 bases short, with 9 bases between. Germline V gene data show CDR1 as SGHKS and CDR2 as YYEKEE (reference sequence). The CDR3 DNA follows: TGTGCCAGCAGCGTCGGAGTAAGCACAGATACGCAGTATTTT. Translated: CASSVGVSTDTQYF.

The chain has TRBV4-3 and TRBJ2-1, with D possibly TRBD2 on 6 matching bases. This CDR3 spans 15 amino acids. The germline gives CDR1 LGHNA, CDR2 YSLEER. V was shortened by 0 bases and J by 4 bases, with 10 bases between the two germline ends. Here the CDR3 reads CASSQEGTSYNEQFF. DNA for the CDR3: TGCGCCAGCAGCCAAGAAGGGACTTCTTACAATGAGCAGTTCTTC.

J is TRBJ1-1 and V is TRBV3-1 (or the pseudogene TRBV3-2); perhaps TRBD1 as D (6 bases). Germline values: CDR1 LGHDT, CDR2 YNNKEL (reference sequence). V dropped 1 base and J dropped 11 bases, with 14 bases sitting between them. The CDR3 contains 13 residues. CDR3 coding DNA: TGTGCCAGCAGCCAAGGAACAGGGATCGGGGCTTTCTTT. It codes for CASSQGTGIGAFF.